This T cell receptor beta chain was sequenced during a study of cytomegalovirus exposure and HLA in healthy donors. Study context: Genotyping of roughly 400 donors showed that over 65% belonged to the Caucasian-associated ancestry cluster. Regarding the study as a whole: Later work associated 17,000 or so TCR beta sequences with HLA alleles at 0.05 false discovery rate. Immune exposure data for these donors was limited to CMV serostatus.

To note about this clone: Its antigen is not identified.

The CDR3 runs to 16 residues. Between the trimmed V and J ends, which lost 2 bases and 2 bases, there was a span of 13 bases. Germline V lookup: CDR1 SEHNR, CDR2 FQNEAQ (reference sequence). Amplification used 60 Vbeta primers and 13 Jbeta primers. Clones were read by immunoSEQ multiplex PCR, and TCRdb kept only the in-frame ones, dropping some. The sample records roughly 120,000 clones, about 76% being singletons. The genes are TRBV7-9 and TRBJ1-5, with D tentatively TRBD1 (6 bases). This clonotype was sampled from a woman aged 25 to 39 in good health and CMV-seronegative. Sequencing was done on a sample of PBMCs. CDR3 loop: CASSLSHRDGNQPQHF. Written as DNA, the CDR3 is TGTGCCAGCAGCTTAAGTCACAGGGATGGCAATCAGCCCCAGCATTTT.